This entry is about one TCR beta chain. CDR1 and CDR2 (germline): LGHNA, YSLEER. CDR3 length: 14 amino acids. Trimming cost V 1 base and J 3 bases, with 8 bases left between them. Here immunoSEQ multiplex PCR was the method, and the copy in TCRdb shows in-frame clones only, minus some. The sample carries a few hundred thousand clones, around 90% recorded once. Participants reported their clinical history, and cohort assignment relied on those reports. These data are taken from a study of blood T cell repertoires in COVID-19. The material sequenced was PBMCs or T cells enriched from blood (not recorded which). The clonotype originates from a woman in her late teens or twenties who had recovered from COVID-19. The chain combines TRBV4-3 with TRBJ2-3; no clear D. CDR3 loop: CASSQGARTDTQYF. CDR3 DNA sequence: TGCGCCAGCAGCCAAGGTGCCAGGACAGATACGCAGTATTTT.